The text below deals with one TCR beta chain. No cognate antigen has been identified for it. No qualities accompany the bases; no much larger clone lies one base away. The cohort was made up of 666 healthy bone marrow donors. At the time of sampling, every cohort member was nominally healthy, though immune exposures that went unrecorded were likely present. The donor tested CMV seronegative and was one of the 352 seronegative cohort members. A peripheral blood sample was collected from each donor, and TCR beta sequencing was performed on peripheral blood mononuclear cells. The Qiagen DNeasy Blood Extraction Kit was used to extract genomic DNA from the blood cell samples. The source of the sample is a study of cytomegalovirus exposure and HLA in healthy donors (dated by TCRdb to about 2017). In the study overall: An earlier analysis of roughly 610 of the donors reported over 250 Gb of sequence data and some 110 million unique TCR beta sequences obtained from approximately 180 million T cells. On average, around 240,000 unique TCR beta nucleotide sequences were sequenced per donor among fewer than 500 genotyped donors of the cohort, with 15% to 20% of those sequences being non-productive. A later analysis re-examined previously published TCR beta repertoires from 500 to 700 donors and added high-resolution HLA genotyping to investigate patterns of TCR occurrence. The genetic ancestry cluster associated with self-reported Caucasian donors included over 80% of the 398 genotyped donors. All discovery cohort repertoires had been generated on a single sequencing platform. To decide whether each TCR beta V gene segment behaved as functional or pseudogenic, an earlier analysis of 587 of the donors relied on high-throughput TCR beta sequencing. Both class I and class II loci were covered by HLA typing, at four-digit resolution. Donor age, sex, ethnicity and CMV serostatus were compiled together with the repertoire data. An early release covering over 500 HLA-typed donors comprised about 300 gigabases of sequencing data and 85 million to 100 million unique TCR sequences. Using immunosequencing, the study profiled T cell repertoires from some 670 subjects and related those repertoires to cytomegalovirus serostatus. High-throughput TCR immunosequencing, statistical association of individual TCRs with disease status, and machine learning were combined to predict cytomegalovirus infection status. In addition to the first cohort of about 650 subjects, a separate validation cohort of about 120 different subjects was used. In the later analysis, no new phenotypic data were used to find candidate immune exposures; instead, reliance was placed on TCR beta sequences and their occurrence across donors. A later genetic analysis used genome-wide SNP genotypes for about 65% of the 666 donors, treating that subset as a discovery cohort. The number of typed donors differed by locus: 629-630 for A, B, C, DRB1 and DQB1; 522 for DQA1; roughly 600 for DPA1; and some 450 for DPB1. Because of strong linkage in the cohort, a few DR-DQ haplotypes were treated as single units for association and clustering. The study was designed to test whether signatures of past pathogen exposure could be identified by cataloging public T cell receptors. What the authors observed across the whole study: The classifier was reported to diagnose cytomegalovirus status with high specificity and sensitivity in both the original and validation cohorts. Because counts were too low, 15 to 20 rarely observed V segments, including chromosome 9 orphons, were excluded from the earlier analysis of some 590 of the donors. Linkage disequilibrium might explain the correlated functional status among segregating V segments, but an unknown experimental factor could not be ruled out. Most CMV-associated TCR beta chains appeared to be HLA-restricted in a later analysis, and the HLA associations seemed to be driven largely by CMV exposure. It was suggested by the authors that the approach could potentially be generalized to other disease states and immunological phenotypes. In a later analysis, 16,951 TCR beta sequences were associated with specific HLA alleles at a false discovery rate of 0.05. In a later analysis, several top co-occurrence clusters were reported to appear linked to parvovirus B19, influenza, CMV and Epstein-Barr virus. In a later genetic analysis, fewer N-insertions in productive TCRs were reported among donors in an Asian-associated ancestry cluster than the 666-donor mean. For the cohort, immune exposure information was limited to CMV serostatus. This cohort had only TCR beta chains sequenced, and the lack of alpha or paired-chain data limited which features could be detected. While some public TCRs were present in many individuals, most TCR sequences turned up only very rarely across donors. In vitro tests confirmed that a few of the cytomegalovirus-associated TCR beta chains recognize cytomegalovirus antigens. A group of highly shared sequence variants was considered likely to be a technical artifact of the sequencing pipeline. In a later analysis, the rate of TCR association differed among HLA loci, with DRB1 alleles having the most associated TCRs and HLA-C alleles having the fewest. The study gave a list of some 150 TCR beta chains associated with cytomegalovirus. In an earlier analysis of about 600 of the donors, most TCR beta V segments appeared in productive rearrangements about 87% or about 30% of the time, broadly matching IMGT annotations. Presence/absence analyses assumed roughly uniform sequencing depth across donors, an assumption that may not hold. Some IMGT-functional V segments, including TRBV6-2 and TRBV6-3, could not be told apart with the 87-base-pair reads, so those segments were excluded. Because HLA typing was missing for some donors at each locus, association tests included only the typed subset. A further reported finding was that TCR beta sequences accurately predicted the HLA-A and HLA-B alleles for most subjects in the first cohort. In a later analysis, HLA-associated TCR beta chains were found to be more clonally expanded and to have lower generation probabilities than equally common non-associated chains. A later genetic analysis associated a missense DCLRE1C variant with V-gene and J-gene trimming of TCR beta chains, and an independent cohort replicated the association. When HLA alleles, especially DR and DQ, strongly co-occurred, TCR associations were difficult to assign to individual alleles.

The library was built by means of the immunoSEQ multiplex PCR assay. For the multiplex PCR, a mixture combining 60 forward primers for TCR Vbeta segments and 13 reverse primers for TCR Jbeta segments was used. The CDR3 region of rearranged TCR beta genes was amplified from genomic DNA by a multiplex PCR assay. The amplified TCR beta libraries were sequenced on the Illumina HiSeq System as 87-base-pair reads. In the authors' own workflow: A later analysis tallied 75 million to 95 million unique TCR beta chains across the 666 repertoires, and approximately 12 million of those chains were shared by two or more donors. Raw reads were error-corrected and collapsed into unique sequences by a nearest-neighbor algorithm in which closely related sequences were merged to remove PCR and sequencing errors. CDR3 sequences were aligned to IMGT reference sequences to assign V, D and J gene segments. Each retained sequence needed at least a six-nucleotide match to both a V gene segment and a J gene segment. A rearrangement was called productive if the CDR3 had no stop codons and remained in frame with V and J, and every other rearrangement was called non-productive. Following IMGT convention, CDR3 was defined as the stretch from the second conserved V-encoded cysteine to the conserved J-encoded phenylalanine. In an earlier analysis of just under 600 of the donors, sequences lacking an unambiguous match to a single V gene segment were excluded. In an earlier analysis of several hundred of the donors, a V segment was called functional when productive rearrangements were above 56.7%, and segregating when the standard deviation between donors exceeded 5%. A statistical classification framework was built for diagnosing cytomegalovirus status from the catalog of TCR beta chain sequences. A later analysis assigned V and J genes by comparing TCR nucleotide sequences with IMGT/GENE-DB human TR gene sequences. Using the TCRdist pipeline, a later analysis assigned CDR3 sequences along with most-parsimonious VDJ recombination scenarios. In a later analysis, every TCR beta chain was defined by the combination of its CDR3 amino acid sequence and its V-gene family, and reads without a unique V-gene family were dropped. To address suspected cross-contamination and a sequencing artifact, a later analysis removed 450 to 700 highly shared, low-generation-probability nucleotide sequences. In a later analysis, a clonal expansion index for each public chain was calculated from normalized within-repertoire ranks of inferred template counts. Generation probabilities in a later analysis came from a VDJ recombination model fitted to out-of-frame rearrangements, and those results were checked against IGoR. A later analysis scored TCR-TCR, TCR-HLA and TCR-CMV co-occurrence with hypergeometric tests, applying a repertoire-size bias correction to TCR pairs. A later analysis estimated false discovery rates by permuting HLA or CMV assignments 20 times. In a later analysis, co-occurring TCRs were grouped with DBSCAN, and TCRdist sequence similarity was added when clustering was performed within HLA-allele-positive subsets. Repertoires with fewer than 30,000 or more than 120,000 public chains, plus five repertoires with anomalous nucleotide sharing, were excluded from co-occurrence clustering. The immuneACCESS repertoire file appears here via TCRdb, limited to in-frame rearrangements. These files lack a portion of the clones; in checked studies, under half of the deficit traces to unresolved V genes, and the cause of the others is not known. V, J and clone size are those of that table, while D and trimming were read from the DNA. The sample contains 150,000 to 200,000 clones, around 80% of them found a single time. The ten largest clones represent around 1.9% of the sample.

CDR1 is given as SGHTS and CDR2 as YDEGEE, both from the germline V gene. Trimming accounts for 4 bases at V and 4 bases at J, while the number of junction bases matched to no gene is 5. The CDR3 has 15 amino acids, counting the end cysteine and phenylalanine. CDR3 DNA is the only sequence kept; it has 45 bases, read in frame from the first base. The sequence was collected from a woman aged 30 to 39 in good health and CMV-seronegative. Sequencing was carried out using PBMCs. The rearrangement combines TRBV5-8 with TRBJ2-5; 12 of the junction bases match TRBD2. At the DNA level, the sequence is TGTGCCAGCAGCCCCGGACTAGCGGGGAGAGAGACCCAGTACTTC. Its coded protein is CASSPGLAGRETQYF. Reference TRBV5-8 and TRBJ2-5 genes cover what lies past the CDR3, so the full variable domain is EAGVTQSPTHLIKTRGQQATLRCSPISGHTSVYWYQQALGLGLQFLLWYDEGEERNRGNFPPRFSGRQFPNYSSELNVNALELEDSALYLCASSPGLAGRETQYFGPGTRLLVL.